The 26 T cell receptor beta chains listed next were all sequenced from one sample in a study of OX40 agonist ivuxolimab in advanced cancers. Produced via immunoSEQ multiplex PCR; TCRdb's table is partial and in-frame only. The repertoire has about 59,000 clones, 75% to 90% of them found once; the top ten carry approximately 0.41%. Here the sequenced sample was CD4+ or CD8+ T cells sorted from blood, taken in a trial of the OX40 agonist ivuxolimab. These receptors were taken from an adult with an advanced solid tumor such as melanoma, head and neck, liver or kidney cancer.

The CDR3 here is CASSQDLRRPQYF. The CDR3 DNA is TGCGCCAGCAGCCAAGATCTTCGCCGCCCGCAGTATTTT. The chain joins TRBV4-1 to TRBJ2-3; D ambiguous. Trimming shortened V by 0 bases and J by 10 bases, and 11 bases separated the two germline ends. The germline V gene encodes CDR1 MGHRA and CDR2 YSYEKL. The CDR3 runs 13 residues.

The chain has TRBV19 and TRBJ2-7; 10 bases map to TRBD2. CDR1 and CDR2 (germline): LNHDA, SQIVND (reference sequence). Unmatched junction bases numbered 14, after V lost 6 bases and J lost 3 bases. This CDR3 comprises 17 residues. In nucleotides, the CDR3 is TGTGCCAGTAGCCTACCACCGGGACTAGCGACGGACTACGAGCAGTACTTC. Its protein product is CASSLPPGLATDYEQYF.

The chain links TRBV7-6 to TRBJ2-2; 7 bases fit TRBD1. The germline gives CDR1 SGHVS, CDR2 FNYEAQ. The CDR3 is made up of 18 amino acids. J was trimmed by 3 bases and V by 4 bases; bases with no gene match: 14. In DNA, the CDR3 is TGTGCCAGCAGCTCAAGACAGGGATTAGAATCTTACACCGGGGAGCTGTTTTTT. Its translation: CASSSRQGLESYTGELFF.

The rearrangement joins TRBV9 to TRBJ2-3, with no clear D. CDR1 is SGDLS and CDR2 is YYNGEE in the germline V gene. The CDR3 covers 14 residues. V was cut by 5 bases and J by 4 bases, with 14 bases left in between. The CDR3 bases are TGTGCCAGCAGTGTTTTGGCAGGTCCAGATACGCAGTATTTT. Its protein product is CASSVLAGPDTQYF.

This chain uses TRBV28 with TRBJ1-5; TRBD1 is a possible D gene (5 bases). With 3 bases removed from V and 7 bases from J, the gap between germline ends came to 10 bases. This CDR3 spans 13 amino acids. CDR1 and CDR2 from the germline V gene are MDHEN and SYDVKM. CDR3 bases: TGTGCCAGCAGTTTCAGCCAGGGACAGCCCCAGCATTTT. It encodes CASSFSQGQPQHF.

V is TRBV6-6 and J is TRBJ2-7; TRBD1 or TRBD2 may be the D gene (6 bases each). The CDR3 covers 12 residues. Germline-derived CDR1 and CDR2 are MNHNY and SVGAGI (reference sequence). The ends were cut back, 2 bases at V and 5 bases at J, with 7 bases in the middle. This chain's CDR3 is CASSYGGHEQYF. The CDR3 nucleotides read TGTGCCAGCAGTTACGGGGGGCACGAGCAGTACTTC.

The CDR3 sequence: CASSESTGSETQYF. DNA for the CDR3: TGCGCCAGCAGTGAGTCCACAGGCTCTGAGACCCAGTACTTC. The chain has TRBV10-1 and TRBJ2-5, with a possible D match to TRBD1 (5 bases). CDR1 and CDR2 (germline): WNHNN, SYGVQD (reference sequence). V dropped 0 bases and J dropped 5 bases, with 10 bases sitting between them. The CDR3 extends over 14 amino acids.

This clone was recorded once. The chain combines TRBV6-5 with TRBJ1-1; a weak D match, TRBD1 (6 bases). The germline V and J ends were trimmed by 2 bases and 1 base, with 11 bases remaining between them. The CDR3 sequence is 15 residues long. Germline loops: CDR1 MNHEY, CDR2 SVGAGI. The CDR3, as DNA: TGTGCCAGCAGTTACACCGGACAGACGAACACTGAAGCTTTCTTT. Its translation is CASSYTGQTNTEAFF.

In this sample, this clone is medium-sized. The gene calls are TRBV7-9 and TRBJ2-4; D is undetermined. Trimming removed 1 base at V and 2 bases at J, with 6 bases between. The CDR3 is made up of 14 amino acids. The germline V gene has CDR1 SEHNR and CDR2 FQNEAQ (reference sequence). CDR3 in amino acids: CASSLVATKNIQYF. Written as DNA, the CDR3 is TGTGCCAGCAGCTTAGTTGCCACCAAAAACATTCAGTACTTC.

The J gene is TRBJ2-7, the V gene TRBV6-5; D tentatively reads TRBD1 or TRBD2 (5 bases each). The length of the CDR3 is 14 residues. The germline V and J ends were trimmed by 6 bases and 7 bases, with 19 bases remaining between them. Germline V CDR1 and CDR2: MNHEY, SVGAGI. CDR3 residues: CASRGPGRTWEQYF. The DNA for the CDR3 is TGTGCCAGCAGGGGACCGGGACGGACATGGGAGCAGTACTTC.

This clone has more than one count but fewer than ten. The rearrangement uses TRBV18 and TRBJ2-7; no firm D call. Per germline, CDR1 KGHSH and CDR2 LQKENI. CDR3 length: 15 residues. Trimming removed 3 bases at V and 0 bases at J, with 12 bases between. CDR3 protein: CASSPPGSISYEQYF. In DNA, the CDR3 is TGTGCCAGCTCACCTCCTGGGTCCATCTCCTACGAGCAGTACTTC.

V gene TRBV4-1 combines with J gene TRBJ2-1; no firm D call. With 1 base removed from V and 3 bases from J, the gap between germline ends came to 10 bases. Germline CDR1 MGHRA, CDR2 YSYEKL. The CDR3 extends over 15 amino acids. The CDR3 here is CASSQGLSVYNEQFF. In nucleotides, the CDR3 is TGCGCCAGCAGCCAAGGGTTATCGGTCTACAATGAGCAGTTCTTC.

The chain uses TRBV30 and TRBJ1-2; perhaps TRBD1 as D (6 bases). The CDR3 loop spans 12 amino acids. The V gene lost 4 bases and the J gene lost 7 bases, with 13 bases spanning the gap. Germline CDR1 reads GTSNPN; CDR2 reads SVGIG (reference sequence). The chain's CDR3 is CAWKKDSRGYTF. The CDR3 DNA reads as TGTGCCTGGAAAAAGGACAGCCGTGGCTACACCTTC.

V usage is TRBV6-6 and J usage is TRBJ2-1; D perhaps matches TRBD1 (6 bases). Germline loops: CDR1 MNHNY, CDR2 SVGAGI (reference sequence). Trimming cost V 1 base and J 0 bases, with 10 bases left between them. The length of the CDR3 is 16 residues. The CDR3 DNA follows: TGTGCCAGCAGTTACTTGGGGGCTAGCTCCTACAATGAGCAGTTCTTC. Translating it yields CASSYLGASSYNEQFF.

With regard to this clone: The junction departs from germline at one end; a sequencing error may be responsible. V and J are TRBV13 and TRBJ2-2; perhaps TRBD2 as D (5 bases). The CDR3 is 17 residues long. Germline-derived CDR1 and CDR2 are PRHDT and FYEKMQ (reference sequence). CDR3 nucleotides: TGTGCCAGCAGTTTAGCTTTGTACCCTGCGGGCACCGGGGAGCTGTTTTTT. Its translation is CASSLALYPAGTGELFF.

The chain has TRBV5-1 and TRBJ2-5; tentatively, D is TRBD1 (6 bases). Per germline, CDR1 SGHRS and CDR2 YFSETQ. Trimming removed 0 bases from V and 5 bases from J, with 14 bases in between. CDR3 length: 15 amino acids. The CDR3, as DNA: TGCGCCAGCAGCTTGGGGTCCCACAGGGTTGAGACCCAGTACTTC. This encodes CASSLGSHRVETQYF.

The chain has TRBV6-5 and TRBJ1-2, with D maybe TRBD1 (5 bases). Trimming took 4 bases from V and 4 from J, leaving 13 bases between them. Germline CDR1 and CDR2: MNHEY and SVGAGI. The CDR3 length is 14 residues. The CDR3 reads CASSWIRGIYGYTF. Written as DNA, the CDR3 is TGTGCCAGCAGTTGGATCCGGGGGATCTATGGCTACACCTTC.

The chain couples TRBV5-1 to TRBJ2-1; 8 positions agree with TRBD1. This CDR3 is 16 amino acids long. After removal of 5 bases from V and 7 bases from J, the junction contained 14 bases not matched to a gene. CDR1 and CDR2 (germline): SGHRS, YFSETQ. The DNA of the CDR3 is TGCGCCAGCAGTCCCAGTTCCGGGACAGGAAGAAATGAGCAGTTCTTC. Translation gives CASSPSSGTGRNEQFF.

The table lists this clone with a count of one. V gene TRBV9 combines with J gene TRBJ2-5; 7 bases match TRBD1. Germline CDR1 SGDLS, CDR2 YYNGEE. CDR3 length: 15 residues. J gave up 4 bases and V 3 bases, and 9 bases lay outside the gene matches. The CDR3 sequence: CASSGAQGWGETQYF. The CDR3 bases are TGTGCCAGCAGCGGGGCACAGGGGTGGGGAGAGACCCAGTACTTC. The full variable domain, with the rest looked up from reference TRBV9 and TRBJ2-5, is DSGVTQTPKHLITATGQRVTLRCSPRSGDLSVYWYQQSLDQGLQFLIQYYNGEERAKGNILERFSAQQFPDLHSELNLSSLELGDSALYFCASSGAQGWGETQYFGPGTRLLVL.

A few counts support this clone. The rearrangement links TRBV5-6 to TRBJ1-4; 10 bases are a match to TRBD1. With 2 bases clipped from V and 0 bases from J, the junction kept 7 bases outside the gene matches. The CDR3 extends over 18 amino acids. CDR1 and CDR2 from the germline V gene are SGHDT and YYEEEE. Here the CDR3 reads CASSLPGQGSATNEKLFF. In nucleotides, the CDR3 is TGTGCCAGCAGCTTACCGGGACAGGGGTCTGCAACTAATGAAAAACTGTTTTTT.

This clone is a singleton in its sample. The chain combines TRBV5-4 with TRBJ2-5; D gene uncertain. Trimming shortened V by 0 bases and J by 5 bases, and 5 bases separated the two germline ends. The CDR3 extends over 12 amino acids. Germline CDR1 SGHNT, CDR2 YYREEE (reference sequence). The CDR3 sequence: CASSLGRETQYF. In DNA form, the CDR3 reads TGTGCCAGCAGCTTGGGACGGGAGACCCAGTACTTC.

CDR3 bases: TGCGCCAGCAGCTTGGATGGGGAGCGCGGCTATGGCTACACCTTC. Amino acid sequence: CASSLDGERGYGYTF. J is TRBJ1-2 and V is TRBV5-1, with D uncertain. CDR1 and CDR2 from the germline V gene are SGHRS and YFSETQ. V lost 0 bases and J 4 bases, leaving 13 bases between the germline ends. This CDR3 is 15 amino acids long. The variable domain in full, with the rest retrieved from reference TRBV5-1 and TRBJ1-2, is KAGVTQTPRYLIKTRGQQVTLSCSPISGHRSVSWYQQTPGQGLQFLFEYFSETQRNKGNFPGRFSGRQFSNSRSEMNVSTLELGDSALYLCASSLDGERGYGYTFGSGTRLTVV.

This rearrangement joins TRBV18 to TRBJ1-1, with D possibly TRBD1 on 5 matching bases. V lost 5 bases and J lost 1, with 8 bases in between. CDR3 length equals 13 residues. CDR1 is KGHSH and CDR2 is LQKENI in the germline V gene. The DNA for the CDR3 is TGTGCCAGCTCAAGGGGTGAGAACACTGAAGCTTTCTTT. Protein sequence: CASSRGENTEAFF. The full variable domain, in which reference TRBV18 and TRBJ1-1 provide the parts outside the CDR3, is NAGVMQNPRHLVRRRGQEARLRCSPMKGHSHVYWYRQLPEEGLKFMVYLQKENIIDESGMPKERFSAEFPKEGPSILRIQQVVRGDSAAYFCASSRGENTEAFFGQGTRLTVV.

The chain recombines TRBV28 with TRBJ2-2; D remains ambiguous. Per germline, CDR1 MDHEN and CDR2 SYDVKM. The CDR3 spans 12 residues. Between the trimmed V and J ends, which lost 5 bases and 4 bases, there was a span of 5 bases. The CDR3 loop is CASSGITGELFF. CDR3 nucleotide sequence: TGTGCCAGCAGTGGGATCACCGGGGAGCTGTTTTTT.

This clone came up once. V and J are TRBV6-6 and TRBJ1-1; 8 bases match TRBD1. The J segment lost 0 bases and the V segment lost 6 bases, leaving 9 bases of the junction unmatched. Germline V lookup: CDR1 MNHNY, CDR2 SVGAGI (reference sequence). CDR3 size: 16 residues. CDR3 in DNA: TGTGCCAGCAGACACCAGCGGACAGGGTTGAACACTGAAGCTTTCTTT. Translated, it gives CASRHQRTGLNTEAFF.

The genes are TRBV28 and TRBJ1-2; no definite D call. Trimming stripped 8 bases from V and 8 bases from J, with 12 bases between. Germline loops: CDR1 MDHEN, CDR2 SYDVKM. The CDR3 has 11 amino acids. CDR3 sequence reads: CASGLFRGYTF. CDR3 DNA sequence: TGTGCCAGCGGCTTATTCCGCGGCTACACCTTC.